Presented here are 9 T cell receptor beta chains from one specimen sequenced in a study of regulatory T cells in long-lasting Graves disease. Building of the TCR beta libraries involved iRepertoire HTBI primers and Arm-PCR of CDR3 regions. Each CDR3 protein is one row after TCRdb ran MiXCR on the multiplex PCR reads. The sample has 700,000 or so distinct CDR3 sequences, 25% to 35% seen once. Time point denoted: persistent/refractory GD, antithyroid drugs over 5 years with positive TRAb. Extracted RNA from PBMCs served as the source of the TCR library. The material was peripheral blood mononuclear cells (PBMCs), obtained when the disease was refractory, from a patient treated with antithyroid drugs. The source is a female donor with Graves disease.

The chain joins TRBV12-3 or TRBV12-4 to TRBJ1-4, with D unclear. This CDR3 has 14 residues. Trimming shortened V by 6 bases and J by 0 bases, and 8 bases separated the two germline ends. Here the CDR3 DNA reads TGTGCCAGCAGAAAAAGGGCAACTAATGAAAAACTGTTTTTT. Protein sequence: CASRKRATNEKLFF.

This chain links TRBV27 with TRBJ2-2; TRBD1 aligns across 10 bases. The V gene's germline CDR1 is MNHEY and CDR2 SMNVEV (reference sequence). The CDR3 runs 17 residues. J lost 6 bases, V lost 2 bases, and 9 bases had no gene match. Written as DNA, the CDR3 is TGTGCCAGCAGTTTAATAGGGACAGGGGTCTGGGCCGGGGAGCTGTTTTTT. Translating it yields CASSLIGTGVWAGELFF.

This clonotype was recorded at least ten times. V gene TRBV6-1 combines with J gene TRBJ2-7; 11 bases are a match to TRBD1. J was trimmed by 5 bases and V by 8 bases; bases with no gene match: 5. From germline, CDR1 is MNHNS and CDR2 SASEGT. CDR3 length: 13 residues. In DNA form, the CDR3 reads TGTGCCAGCTTGGACAGGGGGCTGAACGAGCAGTACTTC. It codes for CASLDRGLNEQYF.

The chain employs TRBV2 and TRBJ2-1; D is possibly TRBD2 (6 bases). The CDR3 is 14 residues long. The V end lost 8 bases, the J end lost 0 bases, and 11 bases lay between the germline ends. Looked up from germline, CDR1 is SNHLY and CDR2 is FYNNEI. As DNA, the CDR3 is TGTGCCAGCCTGGGACTGAGCTCCTACAATGAGCAGTTCTTC. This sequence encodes CASLGLSSYNEQFF. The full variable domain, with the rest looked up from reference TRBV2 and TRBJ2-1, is EPEVTQTPSHQVTQMGQEVILRCVPISNHLYFYWYRQILGQKVEFLVSFYNNEISEKSEIFDDQFSVERPDGSNFTLKIRSTKLEDSAMYFCASLGLSSYNEQFFGPGTRLTVL.

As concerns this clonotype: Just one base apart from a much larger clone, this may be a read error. CDR3 bases: TGTGCCAGCAGTTTTAGGGCTGGCTATGGCTACACCTTC. Translating it yields CASSFRAGYGYTF. V is TRBV12-3 or TRBV12-4 and J is TRBJ1-2; D is unclear. V was cut by 3 bases and J by 4 bases, with 9 bases left in between. This CDR3 region has 13 residues.

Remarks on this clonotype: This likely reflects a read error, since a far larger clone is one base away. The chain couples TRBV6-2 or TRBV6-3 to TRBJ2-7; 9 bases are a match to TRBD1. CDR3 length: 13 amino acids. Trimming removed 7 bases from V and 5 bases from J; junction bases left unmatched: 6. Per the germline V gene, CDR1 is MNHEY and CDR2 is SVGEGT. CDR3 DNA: TGTGCCAGCAAAGGGACAGGGCGTCACGAGCAGTACTTC. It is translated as CASKGTGRHEQYF.

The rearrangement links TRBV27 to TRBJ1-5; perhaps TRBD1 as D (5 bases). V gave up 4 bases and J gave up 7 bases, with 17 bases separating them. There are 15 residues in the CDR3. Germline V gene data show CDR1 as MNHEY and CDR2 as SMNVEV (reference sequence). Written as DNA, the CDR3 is TGTGCCAGCAGTTCCCGGGACCTGCGAACGCAGCCCCAGCATTTT. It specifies CASSSRDLRTQPQHF.

The CDR3 reads CASSQELQASGSSYEQYF. In nucleotides, the CDR3 is TGTGCCAGCAGCCAAGAACTACAAGCTAGCGGGAGCTCCTACGAGCAGTACTTC. This sequence joins TRBV3-1 and TRBJ2-7; TRBD2 matches at 10 bases. CDR1 and CDR2 from the germline V gene are LGHDT and YNNKEL (reference sequence). The CDR3 has 18 amino acids. J gave up 0 bases and V 0 bases, and 8 bases lay outside the gene matches.

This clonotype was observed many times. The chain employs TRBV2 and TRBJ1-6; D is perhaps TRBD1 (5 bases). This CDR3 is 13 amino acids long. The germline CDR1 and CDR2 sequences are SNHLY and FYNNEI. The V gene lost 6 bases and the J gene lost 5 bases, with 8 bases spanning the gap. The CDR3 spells CASRGGNNSPLHF. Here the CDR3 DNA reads TGTGCCAGCAGGGGGGGGAATAATTCACCCCTCCACTTT. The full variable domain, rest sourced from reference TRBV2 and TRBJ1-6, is EPEVTQTPSHQVTQMGQEVILRCVPISNHLYFYWYRQILGQKVEFLVSFYNNEISEKSEIFDDQFSVERPDGSNFTLKIRSTKLEDSAMYFCASRGGNNSPLHFGNGTRLTVT.